This is a list of T cell receptor beta chains from one sample in a study of blood T cells in healthy people across ages. TCRdb itself ran the 5' RACE reads through MiXCR, one entry per CDR3 protein. Of about 700,000 distinct CDR3 sequences listed, around 32% are singletons. Source material: blood. The receptors come from a woman of 80 years or more in good health. CDR3s include the opening cysteine and the closing phenylalanine or tryptophan. D genes are given only for firm matches. Rows give clone size only sometimes, using once, few, many, or a class for an expanded clone.

v_call,clone_size,d_call,j_call,cdr3_nt,cdr3_aa
TRBV20-1,.,.,TRBJ1-5,TGCAGTGCTAGAGTGACAATCGAGAAGCCCCAGCATTTT,CSARVTIEKPQHF
TRBV4-2,many,TRBD2,TRBJ2-1,TGTGCCAGCAGCCAAGAGGGACTAGACGACAATGAGCAGTTCTTC,CASSQEGLDDNEQFF
TRBV28,many,.,TRBJ2-3,TGTGCCAGCAGTGCACAGGGTTTCAGCACAGATACGCAGTATTTT,CASSAQGFSTDTQYF
TRBV27,.,.,TRBJ1-4,TGTGCCAGCGCTGTTAAGGGTAGGGCTAATGAAAAACTGTTTTTT,CASAVKGRANEKLFF
TRBV5-1,.,.,TRBJ2-1,TGCGCCAGCAGCTCCGGGACCCGTCTACACGAGCAGTTCTTC,CASSSGTRLHEQFF
TRBV9,.,.,TRBJ1-1,TGTGCCAGCAGCGTAGCTGAGGGGACCCTGAACACTGAAGCTTTCTTT,CASSVAEGTLNTEAFF
TRBV12-3/TRBV12-4,.,.,TRBJ1-5,TGTGCCAGCAGATTACGGGGGGGAAACCAGCCCCAGCATTTT,CASRLRGGNQPQHF
TRBV3-1,many,TRBD1,TRBJ2-1,TGTGCCACCGAGGTCGGGACAGGGACTGGTGAGCAGTTCTTC,CATEVGTGTGEQFF
TRBV5-1,.,TRBD2,TRBJ2-1,TGCGCCAGCACCTCCGGGACTAGCGGTCACAATGAGCAGTTCTTC,CASTSGTSGHNEQFF
TRBV5-1,.,.,TRBJ2-1,TGCGCCAGCAGCTCCCTCCGGCCGTTCAACGATGAGCAGTTCTTC,CASSSLRPFNDEQFF
TRBV6-1,.,TRBD2,TRBJ2-7,TGTGCCAGCAGTGAATGGGGGGGCTACGAGCAGTACTTC,CASSEWGGYEQYF
TRBV7-2,many,.,TRBJ2-7,TGTGCCAGCAGCTTATGGATAGGATCCTACGAGCAGTACTTC,CASSLWIGSYEQYF
TRBV7-2,many,TRBD1,TRBJ2-4,TGTGCCAGCAGCTTATATCCTAAGGGGACAGGGGACATTCAGTACTTC,CASSLYPKGTGDIQYF
TRBV7-2,.,TRBD1,TRBJ2-3,TGTGCCAGCAGGTCCGGGACAGTCTACACAGATACGCAGTATTTT,CASRSGTVYTDTQYF
TRBV5-1,many,.,TRBJ2-3,TGCGCCAGCAGCCGTCAGCCACGGGTCCGGTACACAGATACGCAGTATTTT,CASSRQPRVRYTDTQYF
TRBV4-1,.,TRBD2,TRBJ2-1,TGCGCCAGCAGCCAAGGGGTAGTAGCGGGAGGGCCTCGTGAGCAGTTCTTC,CASSQGVVAGGPREQFF
TRBV28,.,.,TRBJ2-1,TGTGCCAGCCGATTAACAGGGAATGAGCAGTTCTTC,CASRLTGNEQFF
TRBV30,.,.,TRBJ1-2,TGTGCCCGGATGGTCGACTATGGCTACACCTTC,CARMVDYGYTF
TRBV7-9,few,.,TRBJ1-3,TGTGCCAGCAGCTTAAAGCCGACTTGGGGCGCGGACACCATATATTTT,CASSLKPTWGADTIYF
TRBV7-2,many,.,TRBJ1-2,TGTGCCAGCAGCTCCCCAAGGGGCTACACCTTC,CASSSPRGYTF
TRBV5-5,.,.,TRBJ2-7,TGTGCCAGCAGCCCAATGCCCGAGGCAGGCGACTACGAGCAATACTTC,CASSPMPEAGDYEQYF
TRBV6-2/TRBV6-3,many,.,TRBJ1-2,TGTGCCAGCAGTTACTCAAGGTTTGGCTACACCTTC,CASSYSRFGYTF
TRBV29-1,once,.,TRBJ2-3,TGCAGCGTTGATAAGGATTTATCAGATACGCAGTATTTT,CSVDKDLSDTQYF
TRBV10-3,.,TRBD2,TRBJ2-7,TGTGCCATCAGTGAACTAGCGGGAGGGCGCGAGCAGTACTTC,CAISELAGGREQYF
TRBV20-1,few,.,TRBJ2-1,TGCAGTGCCTCACGAGGCAGGAACTCCTACAATGAGCAGTTCTTC,CSASRGRNSYNEQFF
TRBV7-2,.,TRBD2,TRBJ2-1,TGTGCCAGCAGCTTAGGGGCGGGAGAATGGGATGAGCAGTTCTTC,CASSLGAGEWDEQFF
TRBV6-6,.,.,TRBJ2-2,TGTGCCAGCAGTTACTCGGCGACCGGGGAGCGGTTTTTT,CASSYSATGERFF
TRBV2,few,.,TRBJ2-1,TGTGCCAGCAGTGAAGCGGCGGGACAGAAGAATGAGCAGTTCTTC,CASSEAAGQKNEQFF
TRBV15,.,.,TRBJ2-1,TGTGCCACCAGCAGAGAACCAGGACGAGCGGCCAATGAGCAGTTCTTC,CATSREPGRAANEQFF
TRBV20-1,few,.,TRBJ2-2,TGCAGTGCGCGACGCGGGACAGACTCACCCACCGGGGAGCTGTTTTTT,CSARRGTDSPTGELFF
TRBV30,once,TRBD1,TRBJ1-5,TGTGCCTGGAGTGGAGGGACAGTCAATCAGCCCCAGCATTTT,CAWSGGTVNQPQHF
TRBV7-2,many,TRBD1,TRBJ1-6,TGTGCCAGCAGTCCCGACAGGGTGGCTTCACCCCTCCACTTT,CASSPDRVASPLHF
TRBV30,.,.,TRBJ1-2,TGTGCCTGGTACCCCGGGCAGGGAGAGGACTGCACCTTC,CAWYPGQGEDCTF
TRBV7-6,many,TRBD1,TRBJ2-1,TGTGCCAGCAGCTCGGGACAGGGGGCCACCTCCTACAATGAGCAGTTCTTC,CASSSGQGATSYNEQFF
TRBV2,.,.,TRBJ2-6,.,CASSPKMGYTFGSGTNVLTF
TRBV10-1,.,.,TRBJ2-7,TGCGCCAGCAGCCCGGGACACCTATACGAGCAGTACTTC,CASSPGHLYEQYF
TRBV20-1,many,.,TRBJ2-5,TGCAGTGCGGGAACCGCGCCCATCCAAGAGACCCAGTACTTC,CSAGTAPIQETQYF
TRBV15,.,TRBD1,TRBJ2-7,TGTGTCGCCAGCATTGAGGACAGGGATACCTACGAGCAGTACTTC,CVASIEDRDTYEQYF
TRBV5-4,.,.,TRBJ1-2,TGTGCCAGCAGCACCGAACGGGGGCCATATGGCTACACCTTC,CASSTERGPYGYTF
TRBV20-1,.,.,TRBJ1-1,TGCAGTGCTAGACGCCAGGTGAACACTGAAGCTTTCTTT,CSARRQVNTEAFF
TRBV28,.,TRBD1,TRBJ2-5,TGTGCCAGCAGTATAAGAACCGGGACAGCCCAAGAGACCCAGTACTTC,CASSIRTGTAQETQYF
TRBV21-1,.,.,TRBJ2-2,TGTGCCAGCAGCAAATTGAGGACGGGGGGCTCCGGGGAGCTGTTTTTT,CASSKLRTGGSGELFF
TRBV9,many,.,TRBJ2-3,TGTGCCAGCAGCGTAGGTGCCCAGGGTGGTACGCAGTATTTT,CASSVGAQGGTQYF
TRBV6-4,.,.,TRBJ1-1,TGTGCCAGCAGTACGGACGGATCCACTGAAGCTTTCTTT,CASSTDGSTEAFF
TRBV19,.,TRBD1,TRBJ2-7,TGTGCCAGTAGTATCGAGACAGGGAAGCACGAGCAGTACTTC,CASSIETGKHEQYF
TRBV30,.,.,TRBJ1-1,TGTGCCTGGAGTAGAAGGACAAGTGAAGCTTTCTTT,CAWSRRTSEAFF
TRBV6-5,.,.,TRBJ2-1,TGTGCCAGCAGTTACTCGTATGCCAGCGACTTCGGAAATGAGCAGTTCTTC,CASSYSYASDFGNEQFF
TRBV7-3,.,TRBD2,TRBJ2-7,TGTGCCAGCAGCCGGGGGGATGCCCACGAGCAGTACTTC,CASSRGDAHEQYF
TRBV7-2,.,TRBD2,TRBJ2-1,TGTGCCAGCAGATTGGGGGCGGGGGGGTTTGAGCAGTTCTTC,CASRLGAGGFEQFF
TRBV4-1,.,TRBD2,TRBJ2-5,TGCGCCAGCAGCCAAGCCGGGACTAGCTGGGAGACCCAGTACTTC,CASSQAGTSWETQYF
TRBV10-3,.,TRBD1,TRBJ2-5,TGTACCATCAGTGACGGCCGGACAGGGCGGCGGGAGACCCAGTACTTC,CTISDGRTGRRETQYF
TRBV3-1,.,TRBD1,TRBJ2-5,TGTGCCTGCAGCGGTGGCGACAGGGGACGCAATGAGCAGTACTTC,CACSGGDRGRNEQYF
TRBV20-1,many,.,TRBJ2-5,TGCAGTGCTAGATTCCCGGGGCGCAATATGGAGACCCAGTACTTC,CSARFPGRNMETQYF
TRBV5-1,many,TRBD2,TRBJ2-5,TGCGCCAGCAGCCGGACTAGCTGGGAGACCCAGTACTTC,CASSRTSWETQYF
TRBV7-2,.,.,TRBJ2-6,TGTGCCAGCAGCTTCCTTAGGACATCCAACTCTGGGGCCAACGTCCTGACTTTC,CASSFLRTSNSGANVLTF
TRBV15,many,.,TRBJ2-3,TGTGCCACCAGCAGGATTTACGGACAGTCATCTCGGTCAGATACGCAGTATTTT,CATSRIYGQSSRSDTQYF
TRBV4-1,many,TRBD2,TRBJ2-3,TGCGCCAGCAGCCGGGACCTAGCGGGGGGCACAGATACGCAGTATTTT,CASSRDLAGGTDTQYF